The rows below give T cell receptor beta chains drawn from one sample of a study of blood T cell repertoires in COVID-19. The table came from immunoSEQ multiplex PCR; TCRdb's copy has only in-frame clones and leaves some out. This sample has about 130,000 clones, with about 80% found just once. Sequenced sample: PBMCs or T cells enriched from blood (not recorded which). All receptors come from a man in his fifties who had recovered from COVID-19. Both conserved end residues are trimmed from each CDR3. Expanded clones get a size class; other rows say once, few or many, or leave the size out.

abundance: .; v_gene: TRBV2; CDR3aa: ASSGTSGVQY
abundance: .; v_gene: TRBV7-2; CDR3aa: ASSSRQGAGETQY
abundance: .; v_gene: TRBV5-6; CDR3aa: ASSLTGSSGANVLT
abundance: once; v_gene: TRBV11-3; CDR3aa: ASSLGAGYEQY
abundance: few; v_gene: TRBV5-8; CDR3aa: ASSLGARYT
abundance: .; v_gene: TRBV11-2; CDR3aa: ASSLDPGGYEQY
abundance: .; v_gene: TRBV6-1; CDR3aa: ASSDQGPSRSYT
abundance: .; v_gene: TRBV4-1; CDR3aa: ASSLPQGPYEQY
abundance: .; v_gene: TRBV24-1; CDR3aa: ATSDLAGDSYNEQF
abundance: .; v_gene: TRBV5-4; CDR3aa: ASSWGVGNTIY
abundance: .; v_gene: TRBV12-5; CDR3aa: ASGSFNEKLF
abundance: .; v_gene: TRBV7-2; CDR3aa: ASSLKGATSGNTIY
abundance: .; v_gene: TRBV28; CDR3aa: ASSLGLAGERETQY
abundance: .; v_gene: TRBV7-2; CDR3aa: ASSLRGGLEQPQH
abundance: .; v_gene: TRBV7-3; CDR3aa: ASSDGQGHEQY
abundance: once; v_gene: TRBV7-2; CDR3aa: ASSSDRGYQPQH
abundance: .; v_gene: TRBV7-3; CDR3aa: ASSFGGGQRDEQF
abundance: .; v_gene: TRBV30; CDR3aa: AWSPRGGDEQY
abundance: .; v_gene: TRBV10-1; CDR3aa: ASRRGRNTEAF
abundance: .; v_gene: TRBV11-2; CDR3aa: ASSSNSEKLF